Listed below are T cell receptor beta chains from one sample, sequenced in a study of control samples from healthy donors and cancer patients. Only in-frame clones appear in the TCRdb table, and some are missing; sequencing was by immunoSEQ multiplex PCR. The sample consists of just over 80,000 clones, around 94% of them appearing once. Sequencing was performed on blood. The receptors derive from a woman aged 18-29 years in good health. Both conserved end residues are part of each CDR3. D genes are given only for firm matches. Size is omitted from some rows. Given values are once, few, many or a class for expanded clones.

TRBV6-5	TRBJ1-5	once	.	CASSGSSNQPQHF	TGTGCCAGCAGCGGGTCTAGCAATCAGCCCCAGCATTTT
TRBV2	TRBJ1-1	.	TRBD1	CARTGMIGNTEAFF	TGTGCCAGGACAGGGATGATCGGGAACACTGAAGCTTTCTTT
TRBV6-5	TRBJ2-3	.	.	CASRTGPGQGDTQYF	TGTGCCAGCAGAACGGGGCCAGGGCAGGGGGATACGCAGTATTTT
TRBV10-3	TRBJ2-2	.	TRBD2	CAIRRTSPGELFF	TGTGCCATCAGACGGACTAGCCCCGGGGAGCTGTTTTTT
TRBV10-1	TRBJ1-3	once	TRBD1	CASIQARGGTAGNTIYF	TGCGCCAGTATTCAAGCGCGGGGCGGGACAGCTGGAAACACCATATATTTT
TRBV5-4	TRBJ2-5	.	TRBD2	CASSYPRPYGGETQYF	TGTGCCAGCAGCTATCCCCGCCCCTACGGGGGGGAGACCCAGTACTTC
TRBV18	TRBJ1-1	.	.	CASSPQTGTMNTEAFF	TGTGCCAGCTCACCTCAGACAGGAACTATGAACACTGAAGCTTTCTTT
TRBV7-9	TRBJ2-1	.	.	CASSLVVTYEQFF	TGTGCCAGCAGCTTAGTAGTTACCTATGAGCAGTTCTTC
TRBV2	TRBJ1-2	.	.	CASSDEFSYGYTF	TGTGCCAGCAGTGACGAGTTTTCCTATGGCTACACCTTC
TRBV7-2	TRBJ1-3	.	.	CASSLVIQGNTIYF	TGTGCCAGCAGCTTAGTTATACAGGGAAACACCATATATTTT
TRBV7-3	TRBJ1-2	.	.	CASSLSSVGDGYTF	TGTGCCAGCAGCTTATCATCAGTAGGAGATGGCTACACCTTC
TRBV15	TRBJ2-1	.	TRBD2	CATSTALAGVWEQFF	TGTGCCACCAGCACAGCACTAGCGGGAGTTTGGGAGCAGTTCTTC
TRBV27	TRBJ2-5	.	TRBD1	CASSLETGAPQETQYF	TGTGCCAGCAGTTTGGAGACAGGGGCCCCCCAAGAGACCCAGTACTTC
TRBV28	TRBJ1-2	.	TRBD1	CASSHRRDRSSYTF	TGTGCCAGCAGTCACCGCCGGGACAGATCTAGTTACACCTTC
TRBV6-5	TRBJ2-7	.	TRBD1	CASRLDRAAYEQYF	TGTGCCAGCAGATTGGACAGGGCAGCCTACGAGCAGTACTTC
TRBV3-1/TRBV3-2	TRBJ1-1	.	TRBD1	CASSQPGQIIF	TGTGCCAGCAGCCAACCGGGACAGATCATTTTT
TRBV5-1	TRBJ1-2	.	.	CASSLGSGDYFYGYTF	TGCGCCAGCAGCTTGGGGTCGGGGGATTATTTCTATGGCTACACCTTC
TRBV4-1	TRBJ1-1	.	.	CASSQDSPRAAANTEAFF	TGCGCCAGCAGCCAAGATTCCCCTCGTGCAGCAGCGAACACTGAAGCTTTCTTT
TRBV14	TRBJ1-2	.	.	CASSQALGQLYGYTF	TGTGCCAGCAGCCAAGCTCTCGGACAGTTATATGGCTACACCTTC
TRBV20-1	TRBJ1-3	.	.	CSASIPPLGNTIYF	TGCAGTGCTAGTATTCCCCCACTGGGAAACACCATATATTTT
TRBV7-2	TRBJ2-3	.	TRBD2	CASRTFLAGLTDTQYF	TGTGCCAGCAGAACCTTTCTAGCGGGGCTCACAGATACGCAGTATTTT
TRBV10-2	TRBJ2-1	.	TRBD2	CASSETMGGGGREQFF	TGCGCCAGCAGTGAGACTATGGGCGGGGGAGGACGCGAGCAGTTCTTC
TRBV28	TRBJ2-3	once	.	CASSPTGKGTDTQYF	TGTGCCAGCAGTCCCACAGGCAAGGGCACAGATACGCAGTATTTT
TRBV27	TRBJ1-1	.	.	CASSLSAGATEAFF	TGTGCCAGCAGTTTATCGGCAGGGGCCACTGAAGCTTTCTTT
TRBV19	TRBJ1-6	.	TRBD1	CASSGGTAILPLHF	TGTGCCAGTAGCGGCGGGACAGCCATTTTACCCCTCCACTTT
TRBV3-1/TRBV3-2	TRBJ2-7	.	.	CASSQQGLSYEQYF	TGTGCCAGCAGCCAACAGGGGCTATCCTACGAGCAGTACTTC
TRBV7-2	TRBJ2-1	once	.	CASNPTSYVGEQFF	TGTGCCAGCAACCCGACTAGTTACGTAGGTGAGCAGTTCTTC
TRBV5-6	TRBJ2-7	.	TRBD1	CASSLAFGQGSEQYF	TGTGCCAGCAGCTTGGCCTTTGGACAGGGATCCGAGCAGTACTTC
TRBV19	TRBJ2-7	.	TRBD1	CASSDNRGSHYEQYF	TGTGCCAGTAGCGATAACAGGGGGAGCCACTACGAGCAGTACTTC
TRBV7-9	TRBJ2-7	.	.	CASSPGQFDTYEQYF	TGTGCCAGCAGCCCCGGACAGTTCGACACCTACGAGCAGTACTTC
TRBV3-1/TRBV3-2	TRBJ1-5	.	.	CASSHEHRDTHNQPQHF	TGTGCCAGCAGCCACGAACACCGGGACACGCACAATCAGCCCCAGCATTTT
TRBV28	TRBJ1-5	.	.	CASSKAGSNQPQHF	TGTGCCAGCAGTAAGGCAGGTAGCAATCAGCCCCAGCATTTT
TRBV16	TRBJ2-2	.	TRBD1	CASSKGQGGTGELFF	TGTGCCAGCAGCAAGGGACAGGGAGGCACCGGGGAGCTGTTTTTT
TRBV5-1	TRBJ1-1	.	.	CASSSDGNTEAFF	TGCGCCAGCAGCTCGGACGGGAACACTGAAGCTTTCTTT
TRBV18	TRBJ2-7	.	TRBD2	CASSPPGLAGAYEQYF	TGTGCCAGCTCACCCCCGGGACTAGCGGGGGCCTACGAGCAGTACTTC
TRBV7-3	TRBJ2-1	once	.	CASSFSGSYNEQFF	TGTGCCAGCAGCTTTAGCGGCTCCTACAATGAGCAGTTCTTC
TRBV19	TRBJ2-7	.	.	CASSGGPYEQYF	TGTGCCAGTAGTGGGGGCCCCTACGAGCAGTACTTC
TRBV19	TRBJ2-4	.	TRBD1	CASRGQLLAKNIQYF	TGTGCCAGTAGGGGACAGCTACTAGCCAAAAACATTCAGTACTTC
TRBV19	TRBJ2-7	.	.	CASSIDRGQRSREQYF	TGTGCCAGTAGTATAGATAGAGGACAGCGGAGTCGGGAGCAGTACTTC
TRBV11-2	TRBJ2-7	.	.	CASSQSFGNQAYEQYF	TGTGCCAGCAGCCAATCCTTTGGAAACCAAGCCTACGAGCAGTACTTC
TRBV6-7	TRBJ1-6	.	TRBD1	CASRQDTGASPLHF	TGTGCCAGCAGGCAAGATACAGGGGCCTCACCCCTCCACTTT
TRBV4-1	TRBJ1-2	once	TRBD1	CASSQADRGRYTF	TGCGCCAGCAGCCAAGCGGACAGGGGTCGCTACACCTTC
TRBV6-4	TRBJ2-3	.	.	CASSLQAAASTDTQYF	TGTGCCAGCAGTCTACAGGCGGCGGCTAGCACAGATACGCAGTATTTT
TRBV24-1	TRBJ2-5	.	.	CATSDSDSNQETQYF	TGTGCCACCAGTGATTCGGACAGCAACCAAGAGACCCAGTACTTC
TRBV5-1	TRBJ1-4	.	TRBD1	CASTQSGGNEKLFF	TGCGCCAGCACACAATCAGGGGGGAATGAAAAACTGTTTTTT
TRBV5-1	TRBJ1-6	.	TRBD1	CASSFVVRTGSGNSPLHF	TGCGCCAGCAGCTTTGTTGTAAGGACAGGGAGTGGTAATTCACCCCTCCACTTT
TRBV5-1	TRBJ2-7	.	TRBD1	CASSPAGTGYEQYF	TGCGCCAGCAGCCCCGCCGGGACAGGCTACGAGCAGTACTTC
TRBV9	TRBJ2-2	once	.	CASSVAPSGELFF	TGTGCCAGCAGCGTAGCCCCCTCCGGGGAGCTGTTTTTT
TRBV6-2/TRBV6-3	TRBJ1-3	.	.	CASSYSGAGNTIYF	TGTGCCAGCAGTTACTCCGGGGCAGGAAACACCATATATTTT
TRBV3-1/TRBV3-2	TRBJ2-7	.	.	CASSQLKKSYEQYF	TGTGCCAGCAGCCAATTGAAGAAGTCCTACGAGCAGTACTTC
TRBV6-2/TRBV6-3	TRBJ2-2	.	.	CASSSDTGELFF	TGTGCCAGCAGTTCGGACACCGGGGAGCTGTTTTTT
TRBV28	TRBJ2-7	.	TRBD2	CASSPLAGGTYEQYF	TGTGCCAGCAGTCCACTAGCGGGGGGGACCTACGAGCAGTACTTC
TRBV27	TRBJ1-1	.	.	CASSPPGLPTEAFF	TGTGCCAGCAGTCCACCGGGACTGCCGACTGAAGCTTTCTTT
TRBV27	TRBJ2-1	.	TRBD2	CASSSSSGRLIDEQFF	TGTGCCAGCAGTTCGTCTAGCGGGAGGCTGATCGATGAGCAGTTCTTC
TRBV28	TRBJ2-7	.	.	CAGARRVGSKRNEQYF	TGTGCAGGAGCGCGAAGGGTGGGTAGTAAGAGGAACGAGCAGTACTTC
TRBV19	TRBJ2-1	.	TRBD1	CASSETGSSYNEQFF	TGTGCCAGTAGTGAGACAGGGAGCTCCTACAATGAGCAGTTCTTC
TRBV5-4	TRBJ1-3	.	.	CASSSGFSGNTIYF	TGTGCCAGCAGTTCGGGGTTCTCTGGAAACACCATATATTTT
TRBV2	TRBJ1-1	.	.	CASSAVRTEAFF	TGTGCCAGCAGTGCCGTGAGGACTGAAGCTTTCTTT
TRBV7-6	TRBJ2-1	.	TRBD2	CASSLFAGVPSYNEQFF	TGTGCCAGCAGCTTATTTGCGGGGGTCCCCTCCTACAATGAGCAGTTCTTC
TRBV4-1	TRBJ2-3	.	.	CASSQLVFLGTDTQYF	TGCGCCAGCAGCCAATTAGTCTTTTTGGGCACAGATACGCAGTATTTT